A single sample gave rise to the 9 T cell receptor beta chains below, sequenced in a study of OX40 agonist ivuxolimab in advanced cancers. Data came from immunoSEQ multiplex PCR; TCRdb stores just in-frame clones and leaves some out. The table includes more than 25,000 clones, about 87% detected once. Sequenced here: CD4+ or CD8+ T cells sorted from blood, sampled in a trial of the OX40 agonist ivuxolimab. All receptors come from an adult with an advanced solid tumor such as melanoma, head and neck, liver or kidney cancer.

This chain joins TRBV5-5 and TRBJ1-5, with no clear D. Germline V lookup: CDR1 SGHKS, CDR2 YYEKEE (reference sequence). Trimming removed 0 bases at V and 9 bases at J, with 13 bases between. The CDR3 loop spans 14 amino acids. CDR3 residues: CASSLEAARMPQHF. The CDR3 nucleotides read TGTGCCAGCAGCTTGGAGGCAGCCCGTATGCCCCAGCATTTT.

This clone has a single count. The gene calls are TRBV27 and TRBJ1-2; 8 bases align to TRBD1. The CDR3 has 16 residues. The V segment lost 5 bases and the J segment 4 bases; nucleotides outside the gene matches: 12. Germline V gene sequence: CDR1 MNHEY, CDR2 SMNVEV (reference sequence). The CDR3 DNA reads TGTGCCAGCAGTCCCTCCCCCGGGACAGGTGTCTATGGCTACACCTTC. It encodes CASSPSPGTGVYGYTF.

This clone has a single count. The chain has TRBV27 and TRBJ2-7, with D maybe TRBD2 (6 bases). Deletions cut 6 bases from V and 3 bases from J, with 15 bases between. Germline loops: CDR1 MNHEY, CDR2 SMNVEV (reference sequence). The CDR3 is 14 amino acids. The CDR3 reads CASSYLSGGYEQYF. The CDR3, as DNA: TGTGCCAGCAGCTACCTTAGCGGCGGCTACGAGCAGTACTTC.

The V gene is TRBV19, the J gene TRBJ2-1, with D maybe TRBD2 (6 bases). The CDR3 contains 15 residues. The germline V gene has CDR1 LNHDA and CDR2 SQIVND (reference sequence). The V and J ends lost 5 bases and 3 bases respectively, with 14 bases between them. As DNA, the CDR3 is TGTGCCAGTAGTTTCCTGGAGGGCCTCTACAATGAGCAGTTCTTC. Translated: CASSFLEGLYNEQFF.

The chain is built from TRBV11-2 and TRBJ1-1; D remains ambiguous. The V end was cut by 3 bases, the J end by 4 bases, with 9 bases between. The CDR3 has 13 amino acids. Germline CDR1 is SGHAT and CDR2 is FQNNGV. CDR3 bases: TGTGCCAGCAGCTTCCTTGGACCCACTGAAGCTTTCTTT. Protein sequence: CASSFLGPTEAFF.

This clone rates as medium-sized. The CDR3 sequence is CASSWGQGVYNEQFF. Here the CDR3 DNA reads TGTGCCAGTAGCTGGGGACAGGGAGTCTACAATGAGCAGTTCTTC. The V gene is TRBV19, the J gene TRBJ2-1, with 9 nucleotides matching TRBD1. CDR1 and CDR2 (germline): LNHDA, SQIVND (reference sequence). Germline trimming cut 6 bases from V and 3 bases from J; bases unmatched to any gene: 6. This CDR3 is built from 15 residues.

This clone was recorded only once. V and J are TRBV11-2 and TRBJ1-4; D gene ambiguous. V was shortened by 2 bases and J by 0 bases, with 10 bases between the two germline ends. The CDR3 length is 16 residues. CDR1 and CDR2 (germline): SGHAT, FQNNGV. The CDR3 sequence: CASSLWSLSTNEKLFF. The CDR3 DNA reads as TGTGCCAGCAGCTTATGGTCCCTTTCAACTAATGAAAAACTGTTTTTT.

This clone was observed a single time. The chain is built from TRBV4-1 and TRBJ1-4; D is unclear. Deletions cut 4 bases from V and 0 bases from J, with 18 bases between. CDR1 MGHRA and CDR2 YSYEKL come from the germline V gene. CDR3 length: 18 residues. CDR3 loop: CASSLRSILRATNEKLFF. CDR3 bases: TGCGCCAGCAGCCTCCGATCCATCTTAAGGGCAACTAATGAAAAACTGTTTTTT.

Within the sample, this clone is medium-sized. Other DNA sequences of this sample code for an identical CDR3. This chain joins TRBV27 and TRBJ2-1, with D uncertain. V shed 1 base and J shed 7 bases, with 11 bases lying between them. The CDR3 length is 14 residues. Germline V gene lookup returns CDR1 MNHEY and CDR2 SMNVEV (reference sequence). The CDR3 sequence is CASSLYGLVNEQFF. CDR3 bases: TGTGCCAGCAGTTTATACGGTTTGGTGAATGAGCAGTTCTTC.